This T cell receptor beta chain was identified during a study of blood T cell repertoires in COVID-19. Study-wide background: The United States, Italy and Spain were the sources of the acute and convalescent COVID-19 samples. Nucleic acid was either cDNA or gDNA, and it came from T cells, B-cell-depleted T cells, or PBMCs.

There are 14 residues in the CDR3. The V end lost 0 bases, the J end lost 6 bases, and 10 bases lay between the germline ends. Germline V gives CDR1 SGHRS, CDR2 YFSETQ. Original data processing: Nucleated cell counts were estimated from reference gene primer amplification. Assay: immunoSEQ multiplex PCR; the TCRdb copy retains only in-frame clones and omits some. V and J calls and clone size are those listed in that table; D and trimming were worked out from the DNA. The top ten hold about a quarter of the sample, which has tens of thousands of clones, around 79% seen once. This chain joins TRBV5-1 and TRBJ2-1; tentative D call: TRBD2 (5 bases). The specimen sequenced was peripheral blood. This TCR was recovered from a man in his 60s with active or convalescent COVID-19. The CDR3 here is CASSLGGGFNEQFF. In DNA, the CDR3 is TGCGCCAGCAGCTTGGGTGGAGGATTCAATGAGCAGTTCTTC.